This entry lists 31 T cell receptor beta chains sequenced from one sample in a study of blood T cell repertoires in COVID-19 (dated by TCRdb to about 2020). The library was prepared using the immunoSEQ multiplex PCR assay. TCRdb stores this immuneACCESS table with in-frame sequences only. Part of the clones is absent; in the studies checked, under half of the shortfall reflects unresolved V genes, and no reason is known for the rest. The sample table shows under 250,000 clones, and about 91% are seen once. Around 1.5% of the sample is in the top ten clones. The sample taken for sequencing was peripheral blood. The receptors here all came from a man older than 75 with acute or convalescent COVID-19.

The genes are TRBV6-2 or TRBV6-3 and TRBJ2-1, with 8 bases matching TRBD2. The V segment lost 0 bases and the J segment 7 bases; nucleotides outside the gene matches: 11. The germline V gene encodes CDR1 MNHEY and CDR2 SVGEGT. The CDR3 has 17 residues. The CDR3: CASSYSKWAAGVNEQFF. CDR3 nucleotides: TGTGCCAGCAGTTACTCGAAATGGGCAGCGGGAGTAAATGAGCAGTTCTTC.

CDR3 nucleotides: TGTGCCAGCAGGTCCGGGGTTAGCAATCAGCCCCAGCATTTT. It yields the protein CASRSGVSNQPQHF. This chain links TRBV27 with TRBJ1-5; D call uncertain. Deletions cut 6 bases from V and 0 bases from J, with 9 bases between. CDR3 length: 14 amino acids. The germline CDR1 and CDR2 sequences are MNHEY and SMNVEV (reference sequence).

The V gene is TRBV29-1, the J gene TRBJ1-4; 10 bases line up with TRBD1. This CDR3 region has 12 residues. CDR1 is SQVTM and CDR2 is ANQGSEA in the germline V gene. Losses at the gene ends were 6 bases for V and 7 bases for J; bases not matched to a gene: 2. The CDR3 region is CSVGQGTEKLFF. As DNA, the CDR3 is TGCAGCGTGGGACAGGGGACTGAAAAACTGTTTTTT.

V usage is TRBV7-2 and J usage is TRBJ1-4; D not resolved. V was clipped by 5 bases and J by 4 bases, with 11 bases between them. The CDR3 loop spans 14 amino acids. The germline V gene encodes CDR1 SGHTA and CDR2 FQGNSA. The CDR3 sequence: CASSPEFFNEKLFF. The CDR3 nucleotides read TGTGCCAGCAGCCCGGAGTTCTTTAATGAAAAACTGTTTTTT.

The chain has TRBV19 and TRBJ2-1; 12 nucleotides match TRBD1. The J segment lost 8 bases and the V segment lost 7 bases, leaving 9 bases of the junction unmatched. The CDR3 loop spans 15 amino acids. The germline CDR1 and CDR2 sequences are LNHDA and SQIVND (reference sequence). CDR3: CASIPGQGAVYEQFF. The DNA of the CDR3 is TGTGCCAGTATCCCGGGACAGGGGGCGGTTTATGAGCAGTTCTTC.

This CDR3 is CASSLGMGQGPEAFF. In DNA, the CDR3 is TGTGCCAGCAGCTTGGGCATGGGACAGGGACCTGAAGCTTTCTTT. The chain is built from TRBV5-4 and TRBJ1-1, with 9 nucleotides matching TRBD1. The CDR3 is 15 residues long. Unmatched junction bases numbered 6, after V lost 0 bases and J lost 6 bases. Germline V lookup: CDR1 SGHNT, CDR2 YYREEE (reference sequence).

The chain recombines TRBV4-2 with TRBJ1-4; tentative D call: TRBD1 (5 bases). Germline assignment: CDR1 LGHNA and CDR2 YNFKEQ. Trimming pared 6 bases from V and 0 bases from J, leaving 14 bases between. The CDR3 loop spans 16 amino acids. CDR3 DNA: TGTGCCAGCAGTCCCCGGACACGCACAACTAATGAAAAACTGTTTTTT. This translates into CASSPRTRTTNEKLFF.

The V and J genes are TRBV3-1 (or the pseudogene TRBV3-2) and TRBJ2-3; TRBD2 is a possible D gene (6 bases). V was trimmed by 6 bases and J by 1 base, leaving 8 bases between them. Germline loops: CDR1 LGHDT, CDR2 YNNKEL (reference sequence). The CDR3 has 13 residues. CDR3 in DNA: TGTGCCAGCAGAACGGGAGGCACAGATACGCAGTATTTT. Translation: CASRTGGTDTQYF.

Worth noting for this clone: Different DNA sequences within this sample yield the same CDR3. The chain couples TRBV7-2 to TRBJ1-1; no firm D call. Germline CDR1 SGHTA, CDR2 FQGNSA. The V gene lost 2 bases and the J gene lost 1 base, with 5 bases spanning the gap. The CDR3 has 13 amino acids. The CDR3 here is CASSLTENTEAFF. Here the CDR3 DNA reads TGTGCCAGCAGCTTAACAGAGAACACTGAAGCTTTCTTT.

The chain carries TRBV6-6 and TRBJ1-5, with D unresolved. The CDR3 has 14 residues. Germline CDR1 reads MNHNY; CDR2 reads SVGAGI (reference sequence). V lost 5 bases and J lost 0, with 8 bases in between. CDR3 bases: TGTGCCAGCAGTCCAGTCAATAGCAATCAGCCCCAGCATTTT. It is translated as CASSPVNSNQPQHF.

Remarks on this clone: The same CDR3 arises from other DNA sequences in this sample as well. The chain is built from TRBV7-2 and TRBJ2-5; the D gene is possibly TRBD2 (7 bases). V was trimmed by 5 bases and J by 4 bases, leaving 14 bases between them. CDR3 length equals 14 residues. Germline V gene data show CDR1 as SGHTA and CDR2 as FQGNSA. CDR3 DNA: TGTGCCAGCAGCCTCGCGGGGGCCGGAGAGACCCAGTACTTC. Encoded protein: CASSLAGAGETQYF.

In its sample, this clone was seen a few times. V is TRBV23-1 and J is TRBJ1-5, with D possibly matching TRBD1 (6 bases). TRBV23-1 is an open reading frame whose function is uncertain. V lost 6 bases and J 2 bases, leaving 14 bases between the germline ends. This CDR3 has 15 residues. CDR3 loop: CASSQDSGGNQPQHF. CDR3 DNA sequence: TGCGCCAGCAGCCAGGACAGTGGAGGCAATCAGCCCCAGCATTTT.

This clone was seen a handful of times. The chain recombines TRBV6-6 with TRBJ2-2; TRBD2 matches at 10 bases. CDR1 MNHNY and CDR2 SVGAGI come from the germline V gene (reference sequence). The length of the CDR3 is 16 residues. V shed 5 bases, J shed 5 bases, and the junction held 8 bases outside the gene matches. CDR3 bases: TGTGCCAGCAGTGCGCGGGAGCGGGGGGGAACCGGGGAGCTGTTTTTT. This codes for CASSARERGGTGELFF.

CDR3: CASSPSSRTSTGDYGYTF. The CDR3 DNA follows: TGTGCCAGCAGTCCCAGTTCCCGGACGTCGACGGGGGACTATGGCTACACCTTC. The gene calls are TRBV28 and TRBJ1-2, with a weak D call TRBD1 (5 bases). V was cut by 5 bases and J by 3 bases, with 25 bases left in between. The CDR3 is made up of 18 amino acids. CDR1 and CDR2 from the germline V gene are MDHEN and SYDVKM.

This chain links TRBV7-2 with TRBJ1-2; D remains ambiguous. CDR3 length: 14 residues. The V gene's germline CDR1 is SGHTA and CDR2 FQGNSA. The ends were cut back, 1 base at V and 0 bases at J, with 6 bases in the middle. CDR3 region: CASSLGSSNYGYTF. Written as DNA, the CDR3 is TGTGCCAGCAGCTTAGGGAGCTCTAACTATGGCTACACCTTC.

The chain employs TRBV7-2 and TRBJ2-3; D ambiguous. This CDR3 is 14 amino acids long. CDR1 SGHTA and CDR2 FQGNSA come from the germline V gene. Between the trimmed V and J ends, which lost 2 bases and 4 bases, there was a span of 10 bases. CDR3 residues: CASSLIGPADTQYF. The CDR3 DNA follows: TGTGCCAGCAGCTTAATTGGTCCAGCAGATACGCAGTATTTT. The full variable domain, in which reference TRBV7-2 and TRBJ2-3 provide the parts outside the CDR3, is GAGVSQSPSNKVTEKGKDVELRCDPISGHTALYWYRQSLGQGLEFLIYFQGNSAPDKSGLPSDRFSAERTGGSVSTLTIQRTQQEDSAVYLCASSLIGPADTQYFGPGTRLTVL.

V is TRBV5-4 and J is TRBJ2-7; TRBD1 might be the D (6 bases). V was clipped by 0 bases and J by 0 bases, with 7 bases between them. Germline lookup yields CDR1 SGHNT and CDR2 YYREEE (reference sequence). There are 14 residues in the CDR3. CDR3 sequence (DNA): TGTGCCAGCAGCTTGGGAGGGGGCTCCTACGAGCAGTACTTC. Translated: CASSLGGGSYEQYF.

The V call is TRBV9, the J call TRBJ1-1; D not certain. From germline, CDR1 is SGDLS and CDR2 YYNGEE. The CDR3 consists of 13 residues. The V end was cut by 0 bases, the J end by 5 bases, with 8 bases between. CDR3 DNA sequence: TGTGCCAGCAGCGTAGCGGGTTTGACTGAAGCTTTCTTT. Encoded protein: CASSVAGLTEAFF.

The chain combines TRBV6-7 with TRBJ2-5; 8 bases line up with TRBD2. TRBV6-7 is given ORF status, its function remaining uncertain. The CDR3 is 16 residues long. The J segment lost 1 base and the V segment lost 6 bases, leaving 10 bases of the junction unmatched. The CDR3 bases are TGTGCCAGCAGCCTAACGAGGACTAGCAGCCAAGAGACCCAGTACTTC. Translated: CASSLTRTSSQETQYF.

In its sample, this clone was seen once. The gene calls are TRBV6-5 and TRBJ1-6, with D possibly being TRBD1 (6 bases). Germline values: CDR1 MNHEY, CDR2 SVGAGI. Trimming took off 6 bases at V and 11 bases at J, with 20 bases between the two ends. The CDR3 runs to 15 residues. The CDR3 region has the DNA TGTGCCAGCAGAAACCGGGACATGGCCCCAACACCCCTCCACTTT. Encoded protein: CASRNRDMAPTPLHF.

J is TRBJ2-4 and V is TRBV2; 8 bases agree with TRBD1. This CDR3 spans 14 amino acids. Germline loops: CDR1 SNHLY, CDR2 FYNNEI. J gave up 6 bases and V 2 bases, and 3 bases lay outside the gene matches. CDR3 in DNA: TGTGCCAGCAGTGAAAACAGGGGGAGAAACATTCAGTACTTC. It codes for CASSENRGRNIQYF.

This chain connects TRBV5-1 to TRBJ1-6; tentatively, D is TRBD1 (5 bases). Trimming cost V 0 bases and J 7 bases, with 11 bases left between them. The CDR3 runs to 15 residues. The germline V gene has CDR1 SGHRS and CDR2 YFSETQ. The CDR3 protein is CASSLATRGNSPLHF. The CDR3 region has the DNA TGCGCCAGCAGCTTGGCGACTAGGGGCAATTCACCCCTCCACTTT. Together with reference TRBV5-1 and TRBJ1-6, the CDR3 gives the full variable domain: KAGVTQTPRYLIKTRGQQVTLSCSPISGHRSVSWYQQTPGQGLQFLFEYFSETQRNKGNFPGRFSGRQFSNSRSEMNVSTLELGDSALYLCASSLATRGNSPLHFGNGTRLTVT.

V and J are TRBV5-8 and TRBJ1-2; 7 positions match TRBD1. Germline V gene lookup returns CDR1 SGHTS and CDR2 YDEGEE. V lost 3 bases, J lost 0 bases, and 2 bases stayed unmatched. The CDR3 length is 14 residues. The CDR3 here is CASSSGQTNYGYTF. For the CDR3, the DNA is TGTGCCAGCAGCTCGGGACAGACTAACTATGGCTACACCTTC.

This clone was found once. This chain links TRBV19 with TRBJ1-5, with D maybe TRBD1 (6 bases). CDR1 is LNHDA, CDR2 SQIVND, per germline (reference sequence). Trimming removed 5 bases from V and 4 bases from J, with 12 bases in between. The CDR3 runs to 14 residues. The CDR3 DNA is TGTGCCAGTAGTGAGGACAGATCAAATCAGCCCCAGCATTTT. This sequence encodes CASSEDRSNQPQHF.

A note on this clone: Different DNA sequences within this sample yield the same CDR3. The chain carries TRBV3-1 (or the pseudogene TRBV3-2) and TRBJ1-5; D is possibly TRBD1 (6 bases). This CDR3 is 13 amino acids long. Trimming removed 4 bases from V and 5 bases from J, with 9 bases in between. Germline loops: CDR1 LGHDT, CDR2 YNNKEL (reference sequence). For the CDR3, the DNA is TGTGCCAGCAGCCTACAGGGTGATCAGCCCCAGCATTTT. The encoded protein is CASSLQGDQPQHF.

V gene TRBV7-2 combines with J gene TRBJ1-2; 8 bases are shared with TRBD1. With V trimmed by 4 bases and J by 3 bases, 7 bases remained unmatched. Per the germline V gene, CDR1 is SGHTA and CDR2 is FQGNSA. The CDR3 totals 15 residues. The CDR3 DNA reads as TGTGCCAGCAGCTCGCAGGGGGCGCTGGACTATGGCTACACCTTC. This translates into CASSSQGALDYGYTF.

The table lists this clone with a few counts. This rearrangement joins TRBV5-4 to TRBJ2-7; 7 nucleotides agree with TRBD1. With V trimmed by 9 bases and J by 7 bases, 7 bases remained unmatched. Germline V gene data show CDR1 as SGHNT and CDR2 as YYREEE (reference sequence). This CDR3 has 11 amino acids. The CDR3 protein is CAIRQGREQYF. The CDR3 DNA sequence: TGTGCCATTCGACAGGGTCGAGAGCAGTACTTC. Using reference TRBV5-4 and TRBJ2-7 for the parts outside the CDR3, the full variable domain is ETGVTQSPTHLIKTRGQQVTLRCSSQSGHNTVSWYQQALGQGPQFIFQYYREEENGRGNFPPRFSGLQFPNYSSELNVNALELDDSALYLCAIRQGREQYFGPGTRLTVT.

J is TRBJ2-2 and V is TRBV6-2 or TRBV6-3, with 14 bases fitting TRBD2. Germline V lookup: CDR1 MNHEY, CDR2 SVGEGT. This CDR3 is built from 18 residues. Trimming removed 5 bases from V and 6 bases from J; junction bases left unmatched: 11. As DNA, the CDR3 is TGTGCCAGCAGTCCCGGACTAGCGGGGGGTCCCTACCCCGGGGAGCTGTTTTTT. Translation gives CASSPGLAGGPYPGELFF.

The rearrangement joins TRBV7-9 to TRBJ1-6, with 7 bases lining up with TRBD1. The CDR3 is 13 residues long. Germline values: CDR1 SEHNR, CDR2 FQNEAQ (reference sequence). V was pared by 1 base and J by 14 bases, with 5 bases of the junction left unmatched. The CDR3 DNA is TGTGCCAGCAGCTTAGATGGCAGGGGGACCCTCCACTTT. Amino acids: CASSLDGRGTLHF.

Points on this clone: Germline and junction disagree at one end, which may indicate a read error. The chain links TRBV7-7 to TRBJ2-5; TRBD2 is a possible D gene (5 bases). CDR3 length equals 13 residues. Germline CDR1 reads SSHAT; CDR2 reads FNYEAQ (reference sequence). This CDR3 is CASSSSGQETQYF. For the CDR3, the DNA is TGTGCTAGCAGCTCGAGCGGCCAAGAGACCCAGTACTTC.

The V call is TRBV6-8, the J call TRBJ2-7; 10 bases map to TRBD1. There are 17 residues in the CDR3. V lost 7 bases and J lost 2; bases outside the gene matches: 14. Germline CDR1 and CDR2: MNHGY and SAAAGT. CDR3 loop: CASTVPRGQGFTYEQYF. Here the CDR3 DNA reads TGTGCCAGCACCGTACCTCGGGGACAGGGGTTTACCTACGAGCAGTACTTC.